This note documents a single T cell receptor (beta chain) sequence. No antigen is known for it. PCR primers comprised 60 Vbeta and 13 Jbeta primers. Clones were sequenced by immunoSEQ multiplex PCR, and TCRdb holds only the in-frame ones, with some missing. The sample gives 95,000 to 120,000 clones, around 70% of which show up once; more than 3.5% is in the top ten. This specimen belongs to a study of cytomegalovirus exposure and HLA in healthy donors. Study in general: There were nearly 120 million unique TCR beta sequences, drawn from about 190 million T cells, in an earlier analysis. The study, taken as a whole, reports: Despite most TCR sequences being rare, some public TCRs occurred in many donors. Within a later analysis, the majority of CMV-associated TCR beta chains appeared HLA-restricted.

Unrecorded immune exposure was likely among donors, who were nominally healthy when sampled. Sequences were obtained from PBMCs. This sequence originates from a woman aged 40 to 50 in good health and CMV-seropositive.

The DNA for the CDR3 is TGCGCCAGCAGCCAGACAGGGGAGCGGGAGACCCAGTACTTC. Amino acid sequence: CASSQTGERETQYF. The V and J genes are TRBV5-1 and TRBJ2-5; 8 bases map to TRBD1. V gave up 4 bases and J gave up 5 bases; unmatched junction bases: 7. Germline V lookup: CDR1 SGHRS, CDR2 YFSETQ. This CDR3 comprises 14 residues. Combining the CDR3 with reference TRBV5-1 and TRBJ2-5 gives the whole variable domain KAGVTQTPRYLIKTRGQQVTLSCSPISGHRSVSWYQQTPGQGLQFLFEYFSETQRNKGNFPGRFSGRQFSNSRSEMNVSTLELGDSALYLCASSQTGERETQYFGPGTRLLVL.